Listed below are T cell receptor beta chains from one sample, sequenced in a study of blood T cell repertoires in COVID-19. Method: immunoSEQ multiplex PCR; TCRdb's copy keeps in-frame clones and lacks some. The sample holds 200,000 to 300,000 clones, approximately 86% seen once. Input material: peripheral blood. The receptors shown here come from a woman aged 55-69 years with COVID-19, enrolled during active disease. CDR3s include the opening cysteine and the closing phenylalanine or tryptophan. D genes are given only for firm matches. Size is stated for part of the rows, as once, few or many counts, or as a class when the clone is expanded.

d_call	clone_size	j_call	v_call	cdr3_nt	cdr3_aa
TRBD1	NA	TRBJ1-6	TRBV28	TGTGCCAGCAGCTACGGGACAGGGCGGGCACCCCTCCACTTT	CASSYGTGRAPLHF
NA	NA	TRBJ1-4	TRBV6-2/TRBV6-3	TGTGCCAGCAGTGGGACAAGGGAAAAACTGTTTTTT	CASSGTREKLFF
NA	NA	TRBJ2-1	TRBV15	TGTGCCACCAGCATGAGGGAGAGCTCCTACAATGAGCAGTTCTTC	CATSMRESSYNEQFF
TRBD2	NA	TRBJ2-7	TRBV27	TGTGCCAGCAGACCTAGCGGGAGTCAGTCTCAGTACTTC	CASRPSGSQSQYF
NA	once	TRBJ2-7	TRBV28	TGTGCCACGGGGCCGGCTAGCGCCCAGGGATACGAGCAGTACTTC	CATGPASAQGYEQYF
TRBD2	NA	TRBJ2-3	TRBV7-9	TGTGCCAGCAGCCCACGCCCAGCGGGAGTCCCCCCAGATACGCAGTATTTT	CASSPRPAGVPPDTQYF
TRBD1	NA	TRBJ1-5	TRBV6-2/TRBV6-3	TGTGCCAGCAGTAGCCGACAGGGTGTGAGGCATCAGCCCCAGCATTTT	CASSSRQGVRHQPQHF
NA	NA	TRBJ2-3	TRBV5-1	TGCGCCAGCAGCATCGGACAGTCCCTTCACCGGGGAGATACGCAGTATTTT	CASSIGQSLHRGDTQYF
TRBD1	NA	TRBJ1-2	TRBV10-3	TGTGCCATCAGTGAAGGGACAGGCGGCAACTATGGCTACACCTTC	CAISEGTGGNYGYTF
NA	NA	TRBJ2-1	TRBV10-2	TGCGCCAGCAGTGAGCAGGGATCTTACAATGAGCAGTTCTTC	CASSEQGSYNEQFF
TRBD2	NA	TRBJ2-2	TRBV24-1	TGTGCCACCAGTGATCCCGGGACTAGCGGGAGGGCCCGGGTCGGGGAGCTGTTTTTT	CATSDPGTSGRARVGELFF
NA	NA	TRBJ2-7	TRBV7-9	TGTGCCAGCAGCTTACAGGCAGGGGTCGAGCAGTACTTC	CASSLQAGVEQYF
NA	NA	TRBJ2-7	TRBV6-6	TGTGCCAGCAGTTACGCTAGCTACGAGCAGTACTTC	CASSYASYEQYF
NA	once	TRBJ2-4	TRBV5-1	TGCGCCAGCAGCTTGGGAGGTGGAAAAAACATTCAGTACTTC	CASSLGGGKNIQYF
NA	once	TRBJ1-4	TRBV6-5	TGTGCCAGCCGGGGAGGGGCCCTAAATGAAAAACTGTTTTTT	CASRGGALNEKLFF
TRBD1	NA	TRBJ2-3	TRBV11-3	TGTGCCAGCAGCCGGGACAGGGGGCATACGCAGTATTTT	CASSRDRGHTQYF
NA	NA	TRBJ1-1	TRBV6-6	TGTGCCAGCAGCCGGGACCGGGACAAGGAAGCTTTCTTT	CASSRDRDKEAFF
TRBD1	NA	TRBJ1-1	TRBV2	TGTGCCAGCGCCCCCCCGGGACAGGGGGGCACTGAAGCTTTCTTT	CASAPPGQGGTEAFF
TRBD1	NA	TRBJ2-3	TRBV6-5	TGTGCCAGCAGGAGAACAGGGGTTCGCGCAGATACGCAGTATTTT	CASRRTGVRADTQYF
TRBD2	few	TRBJ2-7	TRBV28	TGTGCCACCCGGACTAGCGGTGCCTACGAGCAGTACTTC	CATRTSGAYEQYF
TRBD2	NA	TRBJ2-5	TRBV7-8	TGTGCCAGCAGCTTAGCGAAGGTAGCGGGAGGCCGTTTGCGCGAGACCCAGTACTTC	CASSLAKVAGGRLRETQYF
NA	NA	TRBJ1-2	TRBV5-6	TGTGCCAGCAGCCAAAACACAATTAACTATGGCTACACCTTC	CASSQNTINYGYTF
NA	NA	TRBJ1-1	TRBV4-3	TGCGCCAGCAGCCAACCAGGAAACTCGGCGAACACTGAAGCTTTCTTT	CASSQPGNSANTEAFF
TRBD1	NA	TRBJ2-7	TRBV19	TGTGCCAGTAGTATGGGGACAGGGGCCGCGTACGAGCAGTACTTC	CASSMGTGAAYEQYF
NA	once	TRBJ1-1	TRBV7-3	TGTGCCAGCAGCCGGACACCCGGGGGGAACACTGAAGCTTTCTTT	CASSRTPGGNTEAFF
NA	NA	TRBJ2-7	TRBV30	TGTGCCTGGAGTGGCCCCTGGACAACCGAGCAGTACTTC	CAWSGPWTTEQYF
TRBD1	NA	TRBJ2-1	TRBV7-3	TGTGCCAGCAGCCCGAGACAGGGCTCCTACAATGAGCAGTTCTTC	CASSPRQGSYNEQFF
NA	NA	TRBJ2-5	TRBV7-6	TGTGCCAGCAGCTTGCCGACAGGTTACACCCAGTACTTC	CASSLPTGYTQYF
TRBD2	NA	TRBJ2-7	TRBV18	TGTGCCAGCTCGCAAAGCGGGACCTCCTACGAGCAGTACTTC	CASSQSGTSYEQYF
NA	NA	TRBJ1-1	TRBV18	TGTGCCAGCTCACCAATAGCAGCGACGAACACTGAAGCTTTCTTT	CASSPIAATNTEAFF
NA	once	TRBJ2-3	TRBV21-1	TGTGCCAGCAGGACAGCTAGGTTGTCAGATACGCAGTATTTT	CASRTARLSDTQYF
TRBD2	NA	TRBJ2-5	TRBV11-2	TGTGCCAGCAGCTCCGGACTAGCGGGAGAAGGAGAGACCCAGTACTTC	CASSSGLAGEGETQYF
NA	NA	TRBJ1-5	TRBV5-1	TGCGCCAGCAGCTTGGGGTCGGCGGGCAATCAGCCCCAGCATTTT	CASSLGSAGNQPQHF
TRBD1	NA	TRBJ1-1	TRBV18	TGTGCCAGCTCAACAACAGGGGGCGATGCTGAAGCTTTCTTT	CASSTTGGDAEAFF
NA	NA	TRBJ1-5	TRBV7-8	TGTGCCAGCAGCGTAGACTACGGTCAGCCCCAGCATTTT	CASSVDYGQPQHF
NA	NA	TRBJ1-5	TRBV6-5	TGTGCCAGCAGTTACGCGGCTCTGGTGGGGCCCCAGCATTTT	CASSYAALVGPQHF
TRBD2	few	TRBJ2-1	TRBV6-2/TRBV6-3	TGTGCCAGCAGTCAGACTAGCATGAGGAATGAGCAGTTCTTC	CASSQTSMRNEQFF
TRBD2	NA	TRBJ2-1	TRBV24-1	TGTGCCACCAGTCGTACGCTAGCGGACTATAATGAGCAGTTCTTC	CATSRTLADYNEQFF
NA	few	TRBJ1-1	TRBV19	TGTGCCAGTAGTAGGGCGCGGGGCGCTGAAGCTTTCTTT	CASSRARGAEAFF
TRBD1	once	TRBJ1-1	TRBV9	TGTGCCAGCAGCGTAGGTCTACAGGGGGCGGGAGCTTTCTTT	CASSVGLQGAGAFF
NA	NA	TRBJ1-5	TRBV5-4	TGTGCCAGCAGCGCCGGGGGAAGCAATCAGCCCCAGCATTTT	CASSAGGSNQPQHF
NA	NA	TRBJ2-2	TRBV27	TGTGCCAGCAGTTTTATGGGAGTTGGCACCGGGGAGCTGTTTTTT	CASSFMGVGTGELFF
TRBD2	NA	TRBJ2-3	TRBV28	TGTGCCAGCATAGACCCACTAGCGGCCACAGATACGCAGTATTTT	CASIDPLAATDTQYF
NA	NA	TRBJ1-1	TRBV18	TGTGCCAGCTCAGTCAGATCCTCCACTGAAGCTTTCTTT	CASSVRSSTEAFF
NA	NA	TRBJ2-7	TRBV7-2	TGTGCCAGCAGCTATTCGCACGGGACTCTAGCGTGGCAGTACTTC	CASSYSHGTLAWQYF
TRBD2	NA	TRBJ2-5	TRBV19	TGTGCCAGTAGGAGGGGAGGGGAAGAGACCCAGTACTTC	CASRRGGEETQYF
TRBD1	once	TRBJ1-1	TRBV10-2	TGCGCCAGCAATCAGGGACAGGGTTTGGGGACTGAAGCTTTCTTT	CASNQGQGLGTEAFF
NA	NA	TRBJ2-5	TRBV15	TGTGCCACCGAGAAGTACAGGGAGGAGACCCAGTACTTC	CATEKYREETQYF
TRBD2	NA	TRBJ2-7	TRBV5-4	TGTGCCAGCAGCCACGGGACTAGGTCCTACGAGCAGTACTTC	CASSHGTRSYEQYF
TRBD1	NA	TRBJ2-2	TRBV7-3	TGTGCCAGCAGCCGAGGGAACAGGGGTCAGGCCGGGGAGCTGTTTTTT	CASSRGNRGQAGELFF
NA	NA	TRBJ1-5	TRBV28	TGTGCCAGCAGTCCTGACAGCGATCAGCCCCAGCATTTT	CASSPDSDQPQHF
TRBD2	NA	TRBJ2-7	TRBV7-9	TGTGCCAGCAGCTACCCCCTGCGGGAGATAGAAGGTAACTCCTACGAGCAGTACTTC	CASSYPLREIEGNSYEQYF
TRBD1	NA	TRBJ1-3	TRBV7-2	TGTGCCAGCAGCTCGCCGAGACAGGGGGCTCTGAACACCATATATTTT	CASSSPRQGALNTIYF